These 18 T cell receptor beta chains came from one sample sequenced in a study of blood T cell repertoires in COVID-19. Method: immunoSEQ multiplex PCR; TCRdb's copy keeps in-frame clones and lacks some. Among 59,000 or so clones listed, approximately 78% were seen once. Source material: peripheral blood. The receptors stem from a human donor in a cohort sampled during active COVID-19.

This chain connects TRBV3-1 (or the pseudogene TRBV3-2) to TRBJ1-4, with TRBD1 matching over 7 bases. Trimming cost V 1 base and J 7 bases; bases outside gene matches: 9. The CDR3 has 16 amino acids. The V gene's germline CDR1 is LGHDT and CDR2 YNNKEL (reference sequence). CDR3 loop: CASSQVVAGGGEKLFF. CDR3 coding DNA: TGTGCCAGCAGCCAAGTAGTGGCAGGGGGTGGTGAAAAACTGTTTTTT.

This sequence joins TRBV7-2 and TRBJ2-6; possible D gene TRBD1, 5 bases. Germline V CDR1 and CDR2: SGHTA, FQGNSA. The CDR3 has 17 amino acids. The V and J ends lost 0 bases and 0 bases respectively, with 9 bases between them. The CDR3 DNA sequence: TGTGCCAGCAGCTTAGCAGGGGCCAACTCTGGGGCCAACGTCCTGACTTTC. Protein product: CASSLAGANSGANVLTF.

J is TRBJ1-3 and V is TRBV6-5, with TRBD1 matching over 7 bases. CDR1 and CDR2 (germline): MNHEY, SVGAGI. J was trimmed by 3 bases and V by 3 bases; bases with no gene match: 8. This CDR3 has 16 amino acids. This chain's CDR3 is CASSYRGLGLGNTIYF. CDR3 DNA: TGTGCCAGCAGTTATAGGGGGCTAGGTCTTGGAAACACCATATATTTT.

This clone has just a few counts. The chain combines TRBV5-4 with TRBJ2-7, with 8 bases lining up with TRBD1. The CDR3 extends over 15 amino acids. The V segment lost 0 bases and the J segment 1 base; nucleotides outside the gene matches: 3. Germline values: CDR1 SGHNT, CDR2 YYREEE (reference sequence). The chain's CDR3 is CASSLGQGISYEQYF. DNA of the CDR3: TGTGCCAGCAGCTTGGGACAGGGGATATCCTACGAGCAGTACTTC.

V and J are TRBV6-4 and TRBJ2-5; 8 nucleotides line up with TRBD1. This CDR3 is built from 15 residues. V shed 2 bases, J shed 0 bases, and the junction held 2 bases outside the gene matches. Per the germline V gene, CDR1 is MRHNA and CDR2 is SNTAGT. In DNA, the CDR3 is TGTGCCAGCAGTGACCCGGGACAGGACCAAGAGACCCAGTACTTC. Protein: CASSDPGQDQETQYF.

The J gene is TRBJ1-6, the V gene TRBV5-1, with TRBD1 as a possible D gene (5 bases). There are 15 residues in the CDR3. Per the germline V gene, CDR1 is SGHRS and CDR2 is YFSETQ. V lost 4 bases to trimming and J lost 6 bases, with 14 bases between them. Here the CDR3 reads CASSERVGGNSPLHF. In DNA, the CDR3 is TGCGCCAGCAGCGAAAGGGTCGGGGGTAATTCACCCCTCCACTTT.

DNA of the CDR3: TGTGCCAGTAGGAAAATCGGACAGGGGAAGTTAAATGGCTACACCTTC. Its translation: CASRKIGQGKLNGYTF. The J gene is TRBJ1-2, the V gene TRBV19; 9 bases map to TRBD1. CDR3 length: 16 residues. Trimming took 6 bases from V and 6 from J; bases not matched to a gene: 14. Germline loops: CDR1 LNHDA, CDR2 SQIVND (reference sequence).

The rearrangement uses TRBV5-1 and TRBJ2-3; D possibly corresponds to TRBD1 (5 bases). This CDR3 comprises 13 residues. Trimming took off 2 bases at V and 6 bases at J, with 10 bases between the two ends. Germline assignment: CDR1 SGHRS and CDR2 YFSETQ. The chain's CDR3 is CASSFLGRDTQYF. For the CDR3, the DNA is TGCGCCAGCAGCTTTCTGGGGCGCGATACGCAGTATTTT.

This chain links TRBV24-1 with TRBJ2-1, with unresolved D. Per the germline V gene, CDR1 is KGHDR and CDR2 is SFDVKD. The CDR3 contains 15 residues. With 1 base removed from V and 8 bases from J, the gap between germline ends came to 14 bases. The CDR3 is CATSDFMSLSDEQFF. The CDR3 DNA reads as TGTGCCACCAGTGATTTTATGTCGTTGAGCGATGAGCAGTTCTTC.

V usage is TRBV2 and J usage is TRBJ2-7; unclear D gene. Germline assignment: CDR1 SNHLY and CDR2 FYNNEI. Trimming shortened V by 5 bases and J by 4 bases, and 3 bases separated the two germline ends. This CDR3 region has 10 residues. The chain's CDR3 is CASSYYEQYF. CDR3 coding DNA: TGTGCCAGCAGTTATTACGAGCAGTACTTC. The full variable domain, completed using reference TRBV2 and TRBJ2-7, is EPEVTQTPSHQVTQMGQEVILRCVPISNHLYFYWYRQILGQKVEFLVSFYNNEISEKSEIFDDQFSVERPDGSNFTLKIRSTKLEDSAMYFCASSYYEQYFGPGTRLTVT.

The rearrangement links TRBV6-6 to TRBJ2-3; 7 bases align to TRBD2. Germline V gives CDR1 MNHNY, CDR2 SVGAGI (reference sequence). The CDR3 is 14 residues long. V was pared by 6 bases and J by 1 base, with 4 bases of the junction left unmatched. The CDR3 loop reads CASSQRGRTDTQYF. The DNA of the CDR3 is TGTGCCAGCAGCCAGCGGGGCCGCACAGATACGCAGTATTTT.

This chain connects TRBV21-1 to TRBJ1-1; the table's D call of TRBD1 was not tested on the DNA. TRBV21-1 is reported as a pseudogene. The CDR3 length is 13 residues. CDR3 residues: CASSIQGNTEAFF. The CDR3 coding sequence is TGTGCCAGCAGCATACAGGGGAACACTGAAGCTTTCTTT.

V gene TRBV4-1 combines with J gene TRBJ1-3, with D possibly TRBD1 on 6 matching bases. CDR1 MGHRA and CDR2 YSYEKL come from the germline V gene. CDR3 size: 16 residues. Trimming removed 4 bases from V and 0 bases from J, with 13 bases in between. The CDR3 spells CASSRPQGSSGNTIYF. CDR3 DNA sequence: TGCGCCAGCAGCCGCCCCCAGGGGTCCTCTGGAAACACCATATATTTT.

The chain is built from TRBV5-6 and TRBJ1-1; TRBD1 aligns across 7 bases. CDR3 length: 17 residues. The ends lost 6 bases at V and 3 bases at J; junction bases unmatched: 17. The germline V gene has CDR1 SGHDT and CDR2 YYEEEE. The CDR3 nucleotides read TGTGCCAGCACCCAGGGGGTGCTTGGGGAGTGGGACACTGAAGCTTTCTTT. Translation: CASTQGVLGEWDTEAFF.

This chain uses TRBV5-4 with TRBJ1-5; a weak D match, TRBD1 (5 bases). Trimming removed 4 bases from V and 1 base from J, with 15 bases in between. The CDR3 spans 16 residues. Per the germline V gene, CDR1 is SGHNT and CDR2 is YYREEE (reference sequence). The CDR3 DNA is TGTGCCAGCAGCCCGGGTGGGGGGGGGAGCAATCAGCCCCAGCATTTT. Amino acid sequence: CASSPGGGGSNQPQHF.

This clone has a handful of counts. This sample also contains other DNA sequences that code for the same CDR3. The chain joins TRBV12-3 or TRBV12-4 to TRBJ2-5; no reliable D call. CDR3 size: 11 residues. V dropped 3 bases and J dropped 5 bases, with 4 bases sitting between them. The CDR3 is CASSFEETQYF. The CDR3 DNA sequence: TGTGCCAGCAGTTTTGAGGAGACCCAGTACTTC.

The V call is TRBV14, the J call TRBJ1-2, with 12 bases that match TRBD1. CDR1 and CDR2 from the germline V gene are SGHDN and FVKESK. The CDR3 spans 16 residues. Trimming took 2 bases from V and 4 from J; bases not matched to a gene: 5. CDR3 in DNA: TGTGCCAGCAGCCAACCGGGACAGGGGGCCGGCTATGGCTACACCTTC. Translation: CASSQPGQGAGYGYTF.

The chain carries TRBV10-3 and TRBJ1-1; the match to TRBD1 covers 8 bases. With V trimmed by 10 bases and J by 5 bases, 6 bases remained unmatched. The CDR3 spans 12 residues. Per the germline V gene, CDR1 is ENHRY and CDR2 is SYGVKD. CDR3 sequence: CATQGARTEAFF. For the CDR3, the DNA is TGTGCCACTCAGGGGGCTCGGACTGAAGCTTTCTTT.